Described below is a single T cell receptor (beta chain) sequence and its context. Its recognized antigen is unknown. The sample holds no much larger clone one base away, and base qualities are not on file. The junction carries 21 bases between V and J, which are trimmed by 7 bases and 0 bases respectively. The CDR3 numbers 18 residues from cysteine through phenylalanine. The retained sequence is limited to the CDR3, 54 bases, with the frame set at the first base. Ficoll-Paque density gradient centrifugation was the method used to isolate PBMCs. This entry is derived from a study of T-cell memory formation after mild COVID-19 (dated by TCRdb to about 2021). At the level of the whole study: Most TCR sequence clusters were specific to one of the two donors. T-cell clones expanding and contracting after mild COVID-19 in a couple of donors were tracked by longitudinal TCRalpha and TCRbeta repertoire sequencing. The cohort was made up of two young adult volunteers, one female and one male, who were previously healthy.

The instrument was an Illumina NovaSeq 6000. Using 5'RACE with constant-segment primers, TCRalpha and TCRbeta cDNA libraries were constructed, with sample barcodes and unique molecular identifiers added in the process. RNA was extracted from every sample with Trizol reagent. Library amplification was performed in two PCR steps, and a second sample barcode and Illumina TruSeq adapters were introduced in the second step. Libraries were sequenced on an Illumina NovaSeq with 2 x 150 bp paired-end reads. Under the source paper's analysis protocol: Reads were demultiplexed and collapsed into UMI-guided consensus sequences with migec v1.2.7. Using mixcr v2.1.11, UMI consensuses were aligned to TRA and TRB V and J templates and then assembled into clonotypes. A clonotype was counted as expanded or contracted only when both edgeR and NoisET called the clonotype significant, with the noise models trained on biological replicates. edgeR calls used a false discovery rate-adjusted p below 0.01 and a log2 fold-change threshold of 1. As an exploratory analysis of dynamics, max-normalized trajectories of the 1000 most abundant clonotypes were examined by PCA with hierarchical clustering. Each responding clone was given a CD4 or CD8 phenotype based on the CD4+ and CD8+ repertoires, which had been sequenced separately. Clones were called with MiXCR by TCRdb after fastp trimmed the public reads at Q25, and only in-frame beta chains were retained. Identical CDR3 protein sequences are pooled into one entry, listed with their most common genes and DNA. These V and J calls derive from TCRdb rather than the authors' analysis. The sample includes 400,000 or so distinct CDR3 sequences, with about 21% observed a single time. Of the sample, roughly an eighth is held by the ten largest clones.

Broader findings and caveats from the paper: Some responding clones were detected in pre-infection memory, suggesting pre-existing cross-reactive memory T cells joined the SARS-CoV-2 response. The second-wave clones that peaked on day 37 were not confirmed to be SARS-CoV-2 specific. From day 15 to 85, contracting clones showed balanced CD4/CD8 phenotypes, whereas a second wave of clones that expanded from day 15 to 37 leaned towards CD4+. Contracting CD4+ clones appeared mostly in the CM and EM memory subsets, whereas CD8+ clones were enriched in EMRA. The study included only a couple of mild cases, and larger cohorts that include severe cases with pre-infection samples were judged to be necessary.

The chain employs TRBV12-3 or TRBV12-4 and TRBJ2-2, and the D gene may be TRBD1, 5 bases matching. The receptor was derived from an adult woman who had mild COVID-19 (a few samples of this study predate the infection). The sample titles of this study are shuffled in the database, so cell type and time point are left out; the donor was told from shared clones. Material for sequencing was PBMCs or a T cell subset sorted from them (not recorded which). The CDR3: CASTLRWKGHSNTGELFF. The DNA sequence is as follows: TGTGCCAGCACACTGCGTTGGAAGGGGCATTCGAACACCGGGGAGCTGTTTTTT.